This T cell receptor beta chain was sequenced in a study of long-term antiretroviral therapy in people with HIV. Study summary: Samples collected earliest predate the 2015 immediate-ART recommendation by about a decade.

V trimming: 3 bases; J trimming: 7 bases; junction bases outside the gene matches: 6. The CDR3 totals 13 residues. Per germline, CDR1 KGHSH and CDR2 LQKENI. This clone appeared a few times. Its antigen is undetermined. The assay, immunoSEQ v3.0, was run at survey level. Sequencing used immunoSEQ multiplex PCR; TCRdb keeps in-frame clones, though not all of them. Among more than 35,000 clones listed, around 80% were seen once. Points from the study as a whole: At every time point, clones expanded before ART dominated the repertoire.

This sequence joins TRBV18 and TRBJ2-7, with 7 bases fitting TRBD1. The sequencing here drew on unsorted PBMCs, taken 1.5 years after starting antiretroviral therapy. The origin of this receptor is a young man with HIV. CDR3 DNA sequence: TGTGCCAGCTCACCCCGGGCAGGGGGAGAGCAGTACTTC. It translates to CASSPRAGGEQYF.